This T cell receptor (beta chain) was profiled in a study of blood T cell repertoires in COVID-19. V shed 4 bases and J shed 7 bases, with 12 bases lying between them. The germline V gene has CDR1 SGHNT and CDR2 YYREEE (reference sequence). CDR3 length: 13 residues. The authors' processing: It was from reference gene primer amplification that nucleated cell counts were estimated. Clones were read by immunoSEQ multiplex PCR, and TCRdb kept only the in-frame ones, dropping some. That table gives V, J and clone size, and the DNA gave D and trimming. Counted here are approximately 350,000 clones, over 70% occurring once; the ten biggest clones make up around 6%. The Seattle site enrolled patients during active infection and followed them longitudinally.

The chain links TRBV5-4 to TRBJ1-5, with a possible D match to TRBD1 (5 bases). What was sequenced was peripheral blood. The clonotype was recovered from a woman aged 45-65 years with COVID-19, enrolled during active disease. The CDR3 loop is CASSLDRLQPQHF. CDR3 DNA: TGTGCCAGCAGCCTAGACAGATTGCAGCCCCAGCATTTT.